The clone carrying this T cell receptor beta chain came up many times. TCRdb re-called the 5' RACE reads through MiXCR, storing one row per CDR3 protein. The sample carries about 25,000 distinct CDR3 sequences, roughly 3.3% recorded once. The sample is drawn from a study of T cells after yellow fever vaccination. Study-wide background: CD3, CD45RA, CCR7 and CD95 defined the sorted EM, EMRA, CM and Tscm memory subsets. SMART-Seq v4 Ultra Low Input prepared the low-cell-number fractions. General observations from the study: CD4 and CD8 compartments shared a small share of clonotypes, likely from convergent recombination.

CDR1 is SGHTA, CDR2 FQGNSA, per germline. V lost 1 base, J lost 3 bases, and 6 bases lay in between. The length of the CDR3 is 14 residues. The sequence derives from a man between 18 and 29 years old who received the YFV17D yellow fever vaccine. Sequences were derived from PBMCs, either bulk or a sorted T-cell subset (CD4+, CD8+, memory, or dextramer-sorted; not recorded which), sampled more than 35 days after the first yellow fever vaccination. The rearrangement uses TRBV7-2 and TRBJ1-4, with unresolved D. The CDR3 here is CASSLGPANEKLFF. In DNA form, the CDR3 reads TGTGCCAGCAGCTTAGGCCCGGCTAATGAAAAACTGTTTTTT.